This paragraph covers one TCR beta chain sequence. The antigen it binds to is not known. These data originate in a study of CXCR3-negative and CXCR3-positive naive CD8 T cells (dated by TCRdb to the late 2010s). Regarding the study in general: In total, about 135 million TRB reads were obtained, corresponding to roughly 1.5 +/- 0.3 million reads per library. Diversity and physicochemical repertoire analyses covered roughly ten donors pooled from two independent experiments. Naive subsets from about five donors and memory cells from 3 donors were included in the TRBV-TRBJ cluster analysis. General study outcomes and caveats: Compared with CXCR3-negative naive cells, CXCR3-positive naive cells had TRB CDR3s with higher hydrophobicity (lower Kidera factor 4), lower energy, and higher strength and volume indices. CXCR3 expression partially decreased after cryopreservation, so most assays used freshly isolated PBMCs. Similar TRBV-TRBJ usage was shown by naive CXCR3-negative and CXCR3-positive cells from the same donor, whereas distinct patterns were shown by memory cells. Repertoire diversity was comparably high in both naive subsets but much lower in memory CD8+ T cells. Surface CD5, linked to self-reactivity in mice, was comparable between naive subsets; TCR interaction strength was therefore also inferred from TRB CDR3 physicochemical properties.

For every CD8+ T cell subset, hundreds of thousands of cells were flow-sorted straight into RLT lysis buffer, and each subset was sorted in triplicate. To keep memory contaminants out, a stringent definition of naive CD8+ T cells was applied: CD45RO-CCR7+CD27+CD95-. Peripheral blood mononuclear cells were isolated from buffy coats by standard density gradient centrifugation. Naive CXCR3-negative and CXCR3-positive CD8+ T cells were flow-sorted using a FACSAria III. Total RNA was extracted from sorted cells with an RNeasy Mini Kit. Sequences SQVTM (CDR1) and ANQGSEA (CDR2) are obtained from the germline V gene. There are 17 amino acids in the CDR3, from cysteine to phenylalanine inclusive. No DNA sequence was recorded. The run used a NextSeq 550. The Human TCR Profiling Kit (MiLaboratory) was used to make UMI-labeled 5' RACE TRB cDNA libraries. cDNA synthesis used the entire amount of extracted RNA, and PCR amplification then used the entire amount of cDNA produced. Libraries were prepared in parallel with an identical number of PCR cycles. The paper's processing steps were these. About 53,000 +/- 10,000 unique UMI-labeled TRB cDNA molecules per library were extracted with MIGEC and MiXCR, with at least two reads per UMI required. On average, each library contained about 40,000 +/- 10,000 functional in-frame TRB CDR3 nucleotide clonotypes without stop codons. After downsampling to 5000 UMI-labeled TRB molecules per sample, diversity metrics, including normalized Shannon-Wiener and Chao1, were computed in VDJtools. For the central five CDR3 residues, VDJtools calculated physicochemical properties weighted by clonotype size, namely interaction energy, strength, volume and Kidera factor 4. Each CDR3 protein sequence appears as one entry after TCRdb reprocessed the reads, and no DNA is included. The V and J calls here are based on TCRdb, not the publication. This sample's listing comprises about 6,700 distinct CDR3 sequences. Roughly 1.5% of the sample is held by the ten biggest clonotypes.

The chain employs TRBV29-1 and TRBJ2-3; TCRdb calls TRBD2, which cannot be checked without DNA. This TCR derives from a human donor in good health. Some clones in this sample may be carry-over from other donors' samples. What was sequenced was naive CXCR3- CD8+ T cells from blood. What this sample's cell subset or site label stands for: CD45RO-CCR7+CD27+CD95- naive CD8+ T cells lacking CXCR3 (TNR3-). The CDR3 reads as follows: CSVVGALTSGFTDTQYF.